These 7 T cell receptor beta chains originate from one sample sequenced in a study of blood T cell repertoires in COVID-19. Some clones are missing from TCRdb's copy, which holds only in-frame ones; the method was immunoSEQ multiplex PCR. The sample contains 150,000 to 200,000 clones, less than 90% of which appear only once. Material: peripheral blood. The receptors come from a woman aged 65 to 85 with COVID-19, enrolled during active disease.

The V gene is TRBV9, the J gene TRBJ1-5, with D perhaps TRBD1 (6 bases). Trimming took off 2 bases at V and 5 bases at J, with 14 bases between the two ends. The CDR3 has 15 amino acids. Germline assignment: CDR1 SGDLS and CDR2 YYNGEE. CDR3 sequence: CASSVSQGRDQPQHF. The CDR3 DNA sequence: TGTGCCAGCAGCGTTTCACAGGGACGAGATCAGCCCCAGCATTTT.

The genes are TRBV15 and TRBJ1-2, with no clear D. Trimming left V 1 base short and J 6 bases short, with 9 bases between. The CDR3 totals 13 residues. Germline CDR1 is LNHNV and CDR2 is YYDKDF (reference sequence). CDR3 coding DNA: TGTGCCACCAGCAGAGGGACTCAGGATGGCTACACCTTC. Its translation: CATSRGTQDGYTF.

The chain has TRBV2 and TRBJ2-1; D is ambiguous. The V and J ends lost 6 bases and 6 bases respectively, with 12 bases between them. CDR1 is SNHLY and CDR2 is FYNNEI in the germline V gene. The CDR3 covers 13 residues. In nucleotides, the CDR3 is TGTGCCAGCAGCGCCAACGGTATCAATGAGCAGTTCTTC. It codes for CASSANGINEQFF.

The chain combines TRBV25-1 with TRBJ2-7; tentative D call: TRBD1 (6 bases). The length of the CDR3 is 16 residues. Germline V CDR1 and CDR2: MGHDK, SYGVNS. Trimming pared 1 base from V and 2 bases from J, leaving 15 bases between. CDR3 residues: CASSELKQGTPYEQYF. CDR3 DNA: TGTGCCAGCAGTGAATTAAAGCAGGGGACCCCCTACGAGCAGTACTTC.

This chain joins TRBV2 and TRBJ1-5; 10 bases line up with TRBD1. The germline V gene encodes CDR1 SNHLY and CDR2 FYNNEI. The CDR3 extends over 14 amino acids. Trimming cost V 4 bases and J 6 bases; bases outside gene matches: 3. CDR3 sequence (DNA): TGTGCCAGCAGTGGGACAGGGGGAAGTCAGCCCCAGCATTTT. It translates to CASSGTGGSQPQHF.

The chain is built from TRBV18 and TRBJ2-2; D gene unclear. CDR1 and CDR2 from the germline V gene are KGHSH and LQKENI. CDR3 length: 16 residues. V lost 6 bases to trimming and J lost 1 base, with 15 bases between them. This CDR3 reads CASSSKPSQNTGELFF. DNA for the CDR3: TGTGCCAGCTCCTCCAAGCCGAGTCAGAACACCGGGGAGCTGTTTTTT.

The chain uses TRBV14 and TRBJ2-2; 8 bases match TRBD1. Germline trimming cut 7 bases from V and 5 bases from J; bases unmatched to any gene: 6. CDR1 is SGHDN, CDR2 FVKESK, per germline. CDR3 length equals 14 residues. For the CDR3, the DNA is TGTGCCAGCAATCGAGACAGGGGAACCGGGGAGCTGTTTTTT. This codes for CASNRDRGTGELFF.